The 20 T cell receptor beta chains presented below share a single source sample, sequenced in a study of response to subunit inactivated influenza vaccine. A single record per CDR3 protein comes from TCRdb applying MiXCR to the RT-PCR reads. The repertoire holds 650,000 to 850,000 distinct CDR3 sequences, with approximately 15% as singletons. The starting material was PBMCs from blood, obtained roughly 2 weeks before vaccination. The receptors were sampled from a man aged 50 to 60 who received an inactivated influenza vaccine.

This clonotype was counted a few times. The V gene is TRBV15, the J gene TRBJ2-3; D assignment may be TRBD1 or TRBD2 (6 bases each). CDR1 is LNHNV, CDR2 YYDKDF, per germline (reference sequence). Between the trimmed V and J ends, which lost 4 bases and 1 base, there was a span of 12 bases. This CDR3 is built from 15 residues. CDR3 DNA sequence: TGTGCCACCAGCAATCGTAGGGGGGGCACAGATACGCAGTATTTT. Amino acids: CATSNRRGGTDTQYF.

This clonotype was seen repeatedly, ten times or more. This chain joins TRBV27 and TRBJ2-2; the D gene is possibly TRBD1 (5 bases). The CDR3 contains 14 residues. Trimming stripped 5 bases from V and 3 bases from J, with 10 bases between. Per the germline V gene, CDR1 is MNHEY and CDR2 is SMNVEV (reference sequence). CDR3 region: CASSPQGYTGELFF. The CDR3 DNA sequence: TGTGCCAGCAGTCCCCAGGGTTACACCGGGGAGCTGTTTTTT.

This clonotype was recorded many times. The chain employs TRBV7-2 and TRBJ2-7; D is possibly TRBD2 (7 bases). Germline V gene lookup returns CDR1 SGHTA and CDR2 FQGNSA. CDR3 length: 18 residues. The V gene lost 0 bases and the J gene lost 2 bases, with 20 bases spanning the gap. The CDR3 protein is CASSLAPKGGGKAYEQYF. The CDR3 nucleotides read TGTGCCAGCAGCTTAGCCCCCAAGGGAGGGGGGAAGGCCTACGAGCAGTACTTC.

There are a few counts of this clonotype. V gene TRBV6-1 combines with J gene TRBJ2-5; D unclear. The V gene lost 2 bases and the J gene lost 0 bases, with 16 bases spanning the gap. In germline, CDR1 is MNHNS, CDR2 SASEGT. The CDR3 extends over 17 amino acids. The CDR3 protein is CASSEFVLGRYQETQYF. CDR3 nucleotides: TGTGCCAGCAGTGAATTCGTGTTGGGCAGGTACCAAGAGACCCAGTACTTC.

This clonotype was seen a handful of times. The genes are TRBV7-3 and TRBJ2-3; D not resolved. V lost 4 bases, J lost 2 bases, and 16 bases lay in between. Germline CDR1 and CDR2: SGHTA and FQGTGA. This CDR3 has 16 residues. In DNA form, the CDR3 reads TGTGCCAGCAGCTACCAAGGGAATTGGGACACAGATACGCAGTATTTT. Protein sequence: CASSYQGNWDTDTQYF.

The chain is built from TRBV24-1 and TRBJ1-5; the match to TRBD1 covers 8 bases. This CDR3 comprises 17 residues. The germline gives CDR1 KGHDR, CDR2 SFDVKD. After removal of 4 bases from V and 2 bases from J, the junction contained 9 bases not matched to a gene. The CDR3 nucleotides read TGTGCCACCAGTGACCCAGGACAGGGAGGAGGCAATCAGCCCCAGCATTTT. Protein product: CATSDPGQGGGNQPQHF.

This clonotype has a count of ten or more. V is TRBV5-1 and J is TRBJ2-1; 13 positions match TRBD2. This CDR3 has 16 residues. The V gene's germline CDR1 is SGHRS and CDR2 YFSETQ. The J segment lost 8 bases and the V segment lost 4 bases, leaving 9 bases of the junction unmatched. CDR3 DNA: TGCGCCAGCAGCCGACGGACTAGCGGGAGTTCCGATGAGCAGTTCTTC. Residues: CASSRRTSGSSDEQFF.

In nucleotides, the CDR3 is TGTGCCAGCTCACCAGCAGCGGCTTGGGAGCAGTACTTC. Translated: CASSPAAAWEQYF. The gene calls are TRBV18 and TRBJ2-7; tentative D call: TRBD2 (5 bases). Per the germline V gene, CDR1 is KGHSH and CDR2 is LQKENI. The ends were cut back, 2 bases at V and 7 bases at J, with 12 bases in the middle. The CDR3 has 13 amino acids.

The rearrangement joins TRBV29-1 to TRBJ2-3; 7 positions match TRBD2. This CDR3 contains 16 residues. J was trimmed by 0 bases and V by 0 bases; bases with no gene match: 6. CDR1 and CDR2 from the germline V gene are SQVTM and ANQGSEA. The CDR3 DNA follows: TGCAGCGTTGAAGATAGGGAGGGAACTAGCACAGATACGCAGTATTTT. Residues: CSVEDREGTSTDTQYF.

The chain joins TRBV20-1 to TRBJ2-7, with D perhaps matching TRBD2 (7 bases). CDR1 is DFQATT, CDR2 SNEGSKA, per germline (reference sequence). The CDR3 contains 13 residues. The V end lost 4 bases, the J end lost 6 bases, and 16 bases lay between the germline ends. The CDR3, as DNA: TGCAGTGCTACGGGATTCGGGGGGCTCGAGCAGTACTTC. This codes for CSATGFGGLEQYF.

This clonotype was picked up many times. V is TRBV6-1 and J is TRBJ1-1; D not certain. The V gene's germline CDR1 is MNHNS and CDR2 SASEGT. The CDR3 runs 14 residues. Trimming shortened V by 6 bases and J by 1 base, and 12 bases separated the two germline ends. CDR3 loop: CASSPTVSNTEAFF. The CDR3 bases are TGTGCCAGCAGCCCTACGGTTTCGAACACTGAAGCTTTCTTT.

This clonotype came up a few times. The rearrangement uses TRBV12-3 or TRBV12-4 and TRBJ2-1, with TRBD2 matching 12 bases. Germline trimming cut 5 bases from V and 4 bases from J; bases unmatched to any gene: 6. The CDR3 has 16 residues. CDR3 protein: CASSPIGTSGYNEQFF. DNA for the CDR3: TGTGCCAGCAGTCCTATCGGGACTAGCGGGTACAATGAGCAGTTCTTC.

The gene calls are TRBV4-2 and TRBJ2-7; 8 nucleotides align to TRBD2. Germline-derived CDR1 and CDR2 are LGHNA and YNFKEQ. This CDR3 spans 15 amino acids. V lost 0 bases and J lost 6; bases outside the gene matches: 7. The CDR3 here is CASSQETGGAGEQYF. In DNA form, the CDR3 reads TGTGCCAGCAGCCAAGAGACGGGAGGGGCCGGCGAGCAGTACTTC.

The sample holds a few counts of this clonotype. The chain is built from TRBV19 and TRBJ1-6; 8 nucleotides line up with TRBD1. The junction had 9 bases not matched to a gene; V was cut back by 4 bases and J by 7 bases. Germline loops: CDR1 LNHDA, CDR2 SQIVND (reference sequence). The CDR3 has 16 amino acids. CDR3 sequence: CASSRMTGAKNSPLHF. The CDR3 nucleotides are TGTGCCAGTAGTAGGATGACAGGGGCGAAGAATTCACCCCTCCACTTT.

There are a few counts of this clonotype. V gene TRBV7-2 combines with J gene TRBJ2-7; D gene uncertain. The V gene lost 4 bases and the J gene lost 3 bases, with 13 bases spanning the gap. The germline CDR1 and CDR2 sequences are SGHTA and FQGNSA. This CDR3 has 14 residues. In DNA, the CDR3 is TGTGCCAGCAGCTCCCGCGGAGACAACTACGAGCAGTACTTC. This gives the protein CASSSRGDNYEQYF.

This clonotype was observed many times. J is TRBJ2-1 and V is TRBV20-1; perhaps TRBD1 as D (6 bases). This CDR3 contains 11 residues. From germline, CDR1 is DFQATT and CDR2 SNEGSKA (reference sequence). Trimming cost V 3 bases and J 7 bases, with 7 bases left between them. DNA for the CDR3: TGCAGTGCTAGGGGGGCAAATGAGCAGTTCTTC. Translating gives CSARGANEQFF.

A few counts support this clonotype. The gene calls are TRBV20-1 and TRBJ2-2, with 9 bases aligning to TRBD1. CDR1 is DFQATT and CDR2 is SNEGSKA in the germline V gene (reference sequence). The trim removed 3 bases at V and 1 base at J, leaving 3 bases unmatched. CDR3 size: 15 residues. The DNA for the CDR3 is TGCAGTGCTAGCAACAGGGGGCGGAACACCGGGGAGCTGTTTTTT. It yields the protein CSASNRGRNTGELFF.

This clonotype was recorded a few times. V is TRBV9 and J is TRBJ1-1; no clear D. CDR1 and CDR2 (germline): SGDLS, YYNGEE. Trimming removed 0 bases at V and 0 bases at J, with 15 bases between. The CDR3 consists of 17 residues. Written as DNA, the CDR3 is TGTGCCAGCAGCGTAGGCGGAGGAGGACTCATGAACACTGAAGCTTTCTTT. This encodes CASSVGGGGLMNTEAFF.

This chain connects TRBV6-2 or TRBV6-3 to TRBJ2-1, with TRBD2 identical over 12 bases. From germline, CDR1 is MNHEY and CDR2 SVGEGT. CDR3 length equals 16 residues. J gave up 7 bases and V 5 bases, and 9 bases lay outside the gene matches. CDR3 DNA sequence: TGTGCCAGCAGTCACAGGCGGCTAGCGGGGGGGAATGAGCAGTTCTTC. Translating it yields CASSHRRLAGGNEQFF.

There are many counts of this clonotype. The V call is TRBV5-1, the J call TRBJ2-1; no firm D call. The V end lost 3 bases, the J end lost 4 bases, and 5 bases lay between the germline ends. The CDR3 covers 12 residues. Germline V gives CDR1 SGHRS, CDR2 YFSETQ. Here the CDR3 reads CASSSQYNEQFF. The CDR3 coding sequence is TGCGCCAGCAGCTCCCAGTACAATGAGCAGTTCTTC.